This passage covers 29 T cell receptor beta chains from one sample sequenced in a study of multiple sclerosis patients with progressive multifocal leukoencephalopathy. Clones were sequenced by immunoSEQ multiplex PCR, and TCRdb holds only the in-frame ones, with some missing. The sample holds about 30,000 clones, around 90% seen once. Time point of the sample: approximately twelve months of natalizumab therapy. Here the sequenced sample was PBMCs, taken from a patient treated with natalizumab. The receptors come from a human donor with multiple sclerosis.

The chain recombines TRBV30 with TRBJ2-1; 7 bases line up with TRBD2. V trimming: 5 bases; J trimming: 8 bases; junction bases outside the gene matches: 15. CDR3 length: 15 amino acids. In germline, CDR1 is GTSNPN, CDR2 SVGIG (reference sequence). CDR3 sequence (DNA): TGTGCCTGGGAACCGGGAGCGGGGAATGTCCATGAGCAGTTCTTC. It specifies CAWEPGAGNVHEQFF.

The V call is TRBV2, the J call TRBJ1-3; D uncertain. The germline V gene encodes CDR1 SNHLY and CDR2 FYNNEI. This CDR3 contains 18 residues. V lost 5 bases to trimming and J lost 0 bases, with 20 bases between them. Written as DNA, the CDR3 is TGTGCCAGCAGTCCAAGCCCGGTGGGCACCTACTCTGGAAACACCATATATTTT. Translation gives CASSPSPVGTYSGNTIYF.

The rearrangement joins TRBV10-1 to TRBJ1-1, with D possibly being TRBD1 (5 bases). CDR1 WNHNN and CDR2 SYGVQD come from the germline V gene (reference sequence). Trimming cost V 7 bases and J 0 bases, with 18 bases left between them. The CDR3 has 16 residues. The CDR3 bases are TGCGCCAGCACCGCCCCCCGTGCGGGGGTGAACACTGAAGCTTTCTTT. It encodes CASTAPRAGVNTEAFF.

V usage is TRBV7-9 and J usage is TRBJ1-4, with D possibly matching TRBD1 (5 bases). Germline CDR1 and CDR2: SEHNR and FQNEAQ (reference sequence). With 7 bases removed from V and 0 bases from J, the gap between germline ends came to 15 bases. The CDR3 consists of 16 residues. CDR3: CASTLTGGATNEKLFF. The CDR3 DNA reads TGTGCCAGCACCCTCACGGGGGGGGCAACTAATGAAAAACTGTTTTTT.

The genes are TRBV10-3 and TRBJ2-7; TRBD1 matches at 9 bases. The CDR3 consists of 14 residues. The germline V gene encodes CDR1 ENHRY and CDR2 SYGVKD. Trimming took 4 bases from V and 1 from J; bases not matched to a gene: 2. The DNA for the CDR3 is TGTGCCATCAGTGCCGGGACAGGGTCCTACGAGCAGTACTTC. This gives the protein CAISAGTGSYEQYF.

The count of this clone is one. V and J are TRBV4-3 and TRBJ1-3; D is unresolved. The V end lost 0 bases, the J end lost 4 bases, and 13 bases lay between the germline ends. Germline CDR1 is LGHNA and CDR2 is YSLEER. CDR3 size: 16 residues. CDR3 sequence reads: CASSQDRLGRGNTIYF. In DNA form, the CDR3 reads TGCGCCAGCAGCCAAGATCGCCTCGGGAGGGGAAACACCATATATTTT.

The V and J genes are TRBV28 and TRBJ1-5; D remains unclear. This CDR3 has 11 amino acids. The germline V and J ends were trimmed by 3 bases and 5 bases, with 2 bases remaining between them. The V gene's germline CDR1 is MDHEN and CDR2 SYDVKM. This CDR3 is CASSLDQPQHF. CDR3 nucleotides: TGTGCCAGCAGTTTGGATCAGCCCCAGCATTTT.

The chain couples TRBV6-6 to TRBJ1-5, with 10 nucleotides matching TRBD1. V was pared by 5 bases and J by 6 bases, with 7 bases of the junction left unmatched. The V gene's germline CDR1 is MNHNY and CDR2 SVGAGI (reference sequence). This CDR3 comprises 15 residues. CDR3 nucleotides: TGTGCCAGCAGTAGGGGACAGGGGAGTCGTCAGCCCCAGCATTTT. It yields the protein CASSRGQGSRQPQHF.

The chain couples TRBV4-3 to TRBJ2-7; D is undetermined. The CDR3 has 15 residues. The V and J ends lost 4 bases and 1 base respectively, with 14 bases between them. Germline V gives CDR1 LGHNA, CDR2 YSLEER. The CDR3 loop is CASSLAPGQSYEQYF. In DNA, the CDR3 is TGCGCCAGCAGCCTGGCGCCGGGCCAATCCTACGAGCAGTACTTC.

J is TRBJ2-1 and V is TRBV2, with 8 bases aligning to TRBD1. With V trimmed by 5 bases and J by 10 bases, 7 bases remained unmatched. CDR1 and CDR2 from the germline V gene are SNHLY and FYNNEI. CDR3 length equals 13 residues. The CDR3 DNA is TGTGCCAGCAGTACCTTGAGGGACAGGGAGCAGTTCTTC. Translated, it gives CASSTLRDREQFF.

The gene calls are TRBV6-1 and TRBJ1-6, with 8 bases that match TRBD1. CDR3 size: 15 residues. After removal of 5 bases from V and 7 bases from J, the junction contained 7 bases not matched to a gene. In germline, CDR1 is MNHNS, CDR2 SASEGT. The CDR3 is CASSSWTGTNSPLHF. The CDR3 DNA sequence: TGTGCCAGCAGTTCCTGGACAGGGACGAATTCACCCCTCCACTTT.

CDR3 in DNA: TGTGCCAGCAGCTTAGGGGACTTACAATACGAGCAGTACTTC. It encodes CASSLGDLQYEQYF. The chain combines TRBV7-9 with TRBJ2-7, with D tentatively TRBD2 (6 bases). Per the germline V gene, CDR1 is SEHNR and CDR2 is FQNEAQ (reference sequence). The V end was cut by 1 base, the J end by 4 bases, with 11 bases between. The CDR3 is 14 amino acids.

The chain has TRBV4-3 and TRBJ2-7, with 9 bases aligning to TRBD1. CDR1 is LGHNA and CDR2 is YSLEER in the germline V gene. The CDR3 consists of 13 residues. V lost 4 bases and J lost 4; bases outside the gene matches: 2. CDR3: CASSLDRGYEQYF. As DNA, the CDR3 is TGCGCCAGCAGCCTGGACAGGGGTTACGAGCAGTACTTC.

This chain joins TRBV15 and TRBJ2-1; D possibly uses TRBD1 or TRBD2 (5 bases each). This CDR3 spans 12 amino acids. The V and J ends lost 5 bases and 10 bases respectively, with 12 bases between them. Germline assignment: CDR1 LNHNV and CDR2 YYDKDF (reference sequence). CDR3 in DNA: TGTGCCACCAGCCCCTTTGGGACCGAGCAGTTCTTC. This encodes CATSPFGTEQFF.

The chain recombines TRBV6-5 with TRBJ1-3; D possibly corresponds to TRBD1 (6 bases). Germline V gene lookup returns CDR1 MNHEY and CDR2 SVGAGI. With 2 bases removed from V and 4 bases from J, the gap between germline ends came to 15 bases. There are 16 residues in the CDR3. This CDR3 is CASSYGRGGSGNTIYF. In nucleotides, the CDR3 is TGTGCCAGCAGTTACGGCCGAGGGGGGTCGGGAAACACCATATATTTT.

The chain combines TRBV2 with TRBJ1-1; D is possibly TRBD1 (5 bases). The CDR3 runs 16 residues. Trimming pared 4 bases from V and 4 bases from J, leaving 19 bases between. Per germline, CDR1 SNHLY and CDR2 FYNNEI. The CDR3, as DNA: TGTGCCAGCAGTGCTGGGACCGGGATACGGGGCACTGAAGCTTTCTTT. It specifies CASSAGTGIRGTEAFF.

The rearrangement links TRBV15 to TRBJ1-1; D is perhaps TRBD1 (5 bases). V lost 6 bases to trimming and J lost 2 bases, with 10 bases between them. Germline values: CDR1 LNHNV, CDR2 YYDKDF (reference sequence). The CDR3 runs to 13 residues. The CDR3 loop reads CATRSGTNTEAFF. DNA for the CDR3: TGTGCCACCAGGTCAGGGACTAACACTGAAGCTTTCTTT. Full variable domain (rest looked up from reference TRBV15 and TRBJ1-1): DAMVIQNPRYQVTQFGKPVTLSCSQTLNHNVMYWYQQKSSQAPKLLFHYYDKDFNNEADTPDNFQSRRPNTSFCFLDIRSPGLGDTAMYLCATRSGTNTEAFFGQGTRLTVV.

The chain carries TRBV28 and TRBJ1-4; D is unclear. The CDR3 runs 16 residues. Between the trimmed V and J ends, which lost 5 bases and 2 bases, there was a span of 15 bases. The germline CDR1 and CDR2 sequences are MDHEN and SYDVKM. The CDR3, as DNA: TGTGCCAGCAGTCTTTACGTAGGGAGCACTAATGAAAAACTGTTTTTT. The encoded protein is CASSLYVGSTNEKLFF.

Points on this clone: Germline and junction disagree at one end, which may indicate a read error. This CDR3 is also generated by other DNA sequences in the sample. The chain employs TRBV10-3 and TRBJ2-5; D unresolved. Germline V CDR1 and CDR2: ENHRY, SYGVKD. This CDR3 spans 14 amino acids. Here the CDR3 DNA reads TGCGCCATCAGTGACCCTGAGATACAAGAGACCCAGTACTTC. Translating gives CAISDPEIQETQYF.

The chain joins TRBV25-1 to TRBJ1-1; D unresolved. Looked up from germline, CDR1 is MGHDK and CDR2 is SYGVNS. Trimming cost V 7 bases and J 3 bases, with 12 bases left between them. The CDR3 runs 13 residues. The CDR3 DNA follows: TGTGCCAGCACCCGAGGGAGAGACACTGAAGCTTTCTTT. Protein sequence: CASTRGRDTEAFF.

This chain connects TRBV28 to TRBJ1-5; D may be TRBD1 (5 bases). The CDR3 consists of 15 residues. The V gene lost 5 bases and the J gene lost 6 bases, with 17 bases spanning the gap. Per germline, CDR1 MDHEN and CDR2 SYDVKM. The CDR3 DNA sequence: TGTGCCAGCAGTGGGCCCCGGGACTTGCGTCAGCCCCAGCATTTT. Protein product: CASSGPRDLRQPQHF. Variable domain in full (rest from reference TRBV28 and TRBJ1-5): DVKVTQSSRYLVKRTGEKVFLECVQDMDHENMFWYRQDPGLGLRLIYFSYDVKMKEKGDIPEGYSVSREKKERFSLILESASTNQTSMYLCASSGPRDLRQPQHFGDGTRLSIL.

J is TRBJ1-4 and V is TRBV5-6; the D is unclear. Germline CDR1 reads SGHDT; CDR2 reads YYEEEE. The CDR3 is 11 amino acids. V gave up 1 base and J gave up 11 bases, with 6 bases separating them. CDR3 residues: CASSLSGKLFF. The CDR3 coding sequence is TGTGCCAGCAGCTTGTCCGGGAAACTGTTTTTT.

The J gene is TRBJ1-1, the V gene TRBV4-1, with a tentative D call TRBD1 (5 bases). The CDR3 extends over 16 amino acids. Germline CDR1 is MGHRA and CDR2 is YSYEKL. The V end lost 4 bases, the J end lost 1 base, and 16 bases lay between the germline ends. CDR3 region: CASSRGEGTQNTEAFF. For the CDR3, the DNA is TGCGCCAGCAGCCGGGGCGAAGGTACCCAGAACACTGAAGCTTTCTTT.

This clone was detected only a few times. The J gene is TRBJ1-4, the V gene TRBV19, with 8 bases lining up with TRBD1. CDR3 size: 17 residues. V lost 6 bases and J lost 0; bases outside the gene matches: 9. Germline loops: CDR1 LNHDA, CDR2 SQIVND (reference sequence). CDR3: CASRAGGNRATNEKLFF. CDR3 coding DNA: TGTGCCAGTAGAGCAGGGGGCAACCGGGCAACTAATGAAAAACTGTTTTTT.

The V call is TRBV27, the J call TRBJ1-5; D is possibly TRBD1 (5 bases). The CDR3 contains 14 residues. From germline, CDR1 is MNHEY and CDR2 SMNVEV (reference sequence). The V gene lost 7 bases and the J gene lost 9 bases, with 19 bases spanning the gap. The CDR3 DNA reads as TGTGCCAGCACCGCCGGGGGTCCCCATTCGCCCCAGCATTTT. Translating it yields CASTAGGPHSPQHF.

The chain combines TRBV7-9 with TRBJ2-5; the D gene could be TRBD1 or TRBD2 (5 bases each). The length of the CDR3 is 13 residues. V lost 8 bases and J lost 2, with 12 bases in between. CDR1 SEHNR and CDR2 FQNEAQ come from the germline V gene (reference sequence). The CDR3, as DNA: TGTGCCAGCGAGGGACGGTGGCAAGAGACCCAGTACTTC. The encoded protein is CASEGRWQETQYF.

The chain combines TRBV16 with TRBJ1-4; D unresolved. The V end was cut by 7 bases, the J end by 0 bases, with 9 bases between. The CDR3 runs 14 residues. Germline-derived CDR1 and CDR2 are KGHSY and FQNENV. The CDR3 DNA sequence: TGTGCCAGCACCCTGGAGGCAACTAATGAAAAACTGTTTTTT. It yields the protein CASTLEATNEKLFF.

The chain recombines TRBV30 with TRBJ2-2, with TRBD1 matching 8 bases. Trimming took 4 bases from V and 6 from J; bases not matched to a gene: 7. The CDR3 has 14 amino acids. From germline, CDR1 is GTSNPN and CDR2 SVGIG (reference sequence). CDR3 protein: CAWNTVTGAGELFF. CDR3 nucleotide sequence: TGTGCCTGGAATACCGTGACAGGGGCCGGGGAGCTGTTTTTT. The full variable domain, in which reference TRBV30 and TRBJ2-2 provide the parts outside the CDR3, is SQTIHQWPATLVQPVGSPLSLECTVEGTSNPNLYWYRQAAGRGLQLLFYSVGIGQISSEVPQNLSASRPQDRQFILSSKKLLLSDSGFYLCAWNTVTGAGELFFGEGSRLTVL.

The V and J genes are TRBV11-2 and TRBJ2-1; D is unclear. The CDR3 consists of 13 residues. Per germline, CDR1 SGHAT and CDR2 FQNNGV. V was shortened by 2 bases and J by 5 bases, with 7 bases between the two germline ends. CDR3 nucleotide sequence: TGTGCCAGCAGCTTAACACGGGACAATGAGCAGTTCTTC. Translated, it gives CASSLTRDNEQFF.